This record looks at one TCR beta chain sequence and its context. Its matching antigen is unknown. Here immunoSEQ multiplex PCR was the method, and the copy in TCRdb shows in-frame clones only, minus some. This table holds tens of thousands of clones, under 95% found once. This sample stems from a study of siplizumab effects on memory and regulatory T cells. Study-level findings and limits: Few alloreactive clones mapped to unstimulated subsets.

The CDR3 consists of 14 residues. This TCR was recovered from a human donor in good health. The chain combines TRBV21-1 with TRBJ2-5. TRBV21-1 is assigned pseudogene status. The specimen sequenced was CD8+ T cells sorted from blood. CDR3 sequence: CASSKAKRPETQYF. The CDR3 DNA reads as TGTGCCAGCAGCAAAGCTAAGAGACCGGAGACCCAGTACTTC.